Below are 29 T cell receptor beta chains sequenced from a single sample in a study of cytomegalovirus exposure and HLA in healthy donors. Use of 60 Vbeta and 13 Jbeta primers characterized the PCR. TCRdb's table, derived via immunoSEQ multiplex PCR, lists solely in-frame clones and lacks some. The table lists some 140,000 clones, 72% of them singletons. The sequenced sample consisted of PBMCs. Receptor source: a man aged 45-60 years in good health and CMV-seropositive.

Regarding this clone: A read error may produce the germline difference seen at one junction end. The J gene is TRBJ2-2, the V gene TRBV6-1; D is perhaps TRBD2 (6 bases). CDR3 length: 15 residues. CDR1 and CDR2 from the germline V gene are MNHNS and SASEGT. This CDR3 is CATETGTLNAGELFF. CDR3 nucleotide sequence: TGTGCCACCGAGACCGGGACTTTGAACGCCGGGGAGCTGTTTTTT.

In this sample, this clone turned up a few times. This chain connects TRBV29-1 to TRBJ1-1; unclear D gene. There are 11 residues in the CDR3. Trimming left V 3 bases short and J 0 bases short, with 2 bases between. Germline loops: CDR1 SQVTM, CDR2 ANQGSEA. The CDR3 coding sequence is TGCAGCGTTGACGTGAACACTGAAGCTTTCTTT. Translated, it gives CSVDVNTEAFF.

There are a few counts of this clone. The chain's CDR3 is CASSLSWGGEIFNYGYTF. Written as DNA, the CDR3 is TGTGCCAGCAGTTTATCATGGGGGGGCGAAATTTTTAACTATGGCTACACCTTC. The chain combines TRBV27 with TRBJ1-2, with a possible D match to TRBD1 (6 bases). Germline V gene lookup returns CDR1 MNHEY and CDR2 SMNVEV (reference sequence). The CDR3 totals 18 residues. V shed 0 bases and J shed 1 base, with 18 bases lying between them.

The chain employs TRBV5-4 and TRBJ2-3; D may be TRBD2 (6 bases). Trimming removed 4 bases at V and 1 base at J, with 16 bases between. The CDR3 totals 16 residues. Germline V CDR1 and CDR2: SGHNT, YYREEE (reference sequence). CDR3 in DNA: TGTGCCAGCAGCCCTGATGCGGGGTTGCGCACAGATACGCAGTATTTT. It specifies CASSPDAGLRTDTQYF.

The chain carries TRBV11-2 and TRBJ1-1, with TRBD1 identical over 7 bases. This CDR3 comprises 14 residues. Germline V gene sequence: CDR1 SGHAT, CDR2 FQNNGV. V gave up 1 base and J gave up 6 bases; unmatched junction bases: 5. CDR3 in DNA: TGTGCCAGCAGCTTAGGCGCAGGGGGTTCTGAAGCTTTCTTT. This encodes CASSLGAGGSEAFF.

In its sample, this clone was seen a few times. This chain connects TRBV6-4 to TRBJ1-1, with D perhaps matching TRBD1 (6 bases). CDR1 and CDR2 (germline): MRHNA, SNTAGT. CDR3 length: 13 residues. V was pared by 6 bases and J by 2 bases, with 10 bases between. CDR3 protein: CASSYRVNTEAFF. CDR3 bases: TGTGCCAGCAGCTACAGGGTTAACACTGAAGCTTTCTTT.

This clone is a singleton in its sample. The chain joins TRBV4-1 to TRBJ1-3; D ambiguous. Germline CDR1 is MGHRA and CDR2 is YSYEKL. V lost 3 bases and J 0 bases, leaving 9 bases between the germline ends. The CDR3 covers 15 residues. The chain's CDR3 is CASSQRESSGNTIYF. As DNA, the CDR3 is TGCGCCAGCAGCCAGAGAGAGAGCTCTGGAAACACCATATATTTT.

This clone was recorded once. V gene TRBV19 combines with J gene TRBJ1-5; D is possibly TRBD1 (6 bases). The CDR3 extends over 16 amino acids. Germline V lookup: CDR1 LNHDA, CDR2 SQIVND (reference sequence). V was cut by 6 bases and J by 0 bases, with 15 bases left in between. The CDR3 reads CASSQGGARSNQPQHF. The CDR3 DNA sequence: TGTGCCAGTAGCCAAGGGGGGGCGCGTAGCAATCAGCCCCAGCATTTT. The entire variable domain, with the rest obtained from reference TRBV19 and TRBJ1-5, is as follows: DGGITQSPKYLFRKEGQNVTLSCEQNLNHDAMYWYRQDPGQGLRLIYYSQIVNDFQKGDIAEGYSVSREKKESFPLTVTSAQKNPTAFYLCASSQGGARSNQPQHFGDGTRLSIL.

Regarding this clone: One end of the junction varies from germline; a read error may be responsible. The chain uses TRBV7-9 and TRBJ2-4; possibly TRBD2 for D (7 bases). Germline V CDR1 and CDR2: SEHNR, FQNEAQ (reference sequence). The length of the CDR3 is 16 residues. This CDR3 is CSSSLEGGAVKNIQYF. The CDR3 DNA is TGTTCCAGCAGCTTAGAGGGGGGGGCAGTCAAAAACATTCAGTACTTC.

This chain connects TRBV29-1 to TRBJ1-1; TRBD1 agrees at 7 bases. Trimming at V came to 5 bases and at J to 6 bases, leaving 6 bases not matched to a gene. Looked up from germline, CDR1 is SQVTM and CDR2 is ANQGSEA. The CDR3 loop spans 12 amino acids. The CDR3 loop reads CSVIDRVAEAFF. The CDR3 DNA sequence: TGCAGCGTTATCGACAGGGTTGCTGAAGCTTTCTTT.

This clone came up a few times. This chain uses TRBV18 with TRBJ2-7; D call uncertain. V was trimmed by 6 bases and J by 4 bases, leaving 7 bases between them. The germline V gene encodes CDR1 KGHSH and CDR2 LQKENI. The CDR3 is made up of 11 amino acids. CDR3 sequence: CASSQKYEQYF. CDR3 DNA: TGTGCCAGCTCCCAAAAATACGAGCAGTACTTC.

The V call is TRBV19, the J call TRBJ2-1; 7 nucleotides match TRBD2. Germline assignment: CDR1 LNHDA and CDR2 SQIVND (reference sequence). The CDR3 is 14 amino acids. Trimming at V came to 5 bases and at J to 9 bases, leaving 10 bases not matched to a gene. This chain's CDR3 is CASSLSGVPSEQFF. As DNA, the CDR3 is TGTGCCAGTAGTCTCAGCGGGGTTCCCAGTGAGCAGTTCTTC.

This rearrangement joins TRBV7-7 to TRBJ2-5; D is possibly TRBD1 (6 bases). The germline gives CDR1 SSHAT, CDR2 FNYEAQ (reference sequence). CDR3 length equals 14 residues. Deletions cut 2 bases from V and 5 bases from J, with 12 bases between. CDR3 residues: CASSLTGQKETQYF. The CDR3 DNA follows: TGTGCCAGCAGCTTAACCGGACAGAAGGAGACCCAGTACTTC.

This chain uses TRBV5-6 with TRBJ2-5, with 10 bases fitting TRBD2. Germline trimming cut 4 bases from V and 4 bases from J; bases unmatched to any gene: 10. CDR3 length: 16 amino acids. Germline assignment: CDR1 SGHDT and CDR2 YYEEEE. The CDR3 DNA reads as TGTGCCAGCAGCGTGGAAAGCGGGAGGGCCGGAGAGACCCAGTACTTC. Protein: CASSVESGRAGETQYF. The full variable domain, its missing parts supplied by reference TRBV5-6 and TRBJ2-5, is DAGVTQSPTHLIKTRGQQVTLRCSPKSGHDTVSWYQQALGQGPQFIFQYYEEEERQRGNFPDRFSGHQFPNYSSELNVNALLLGDSALYLCASSVESGRAGETQYFGPGTRLLVL.

This chain connects TRBV4-3 to TRBJ1-4; 8 bases match TRBD1. Per the germline V gene, CDR1 is LGHNA and CDR2 is YSLEER. The CDR3 is 16 residues long. The V segment lost 4 bases and the J segment 2 bases; nucleotides outside the gene matches: 6. The CDR3 region is CASSPTGARTNEKLFF. The CDR3 DNA reads as TGCGCCAGCAGCCCGACAGGGGCGAGGACTAATGAAAAACTGTTTTTT.

In nucleotides, the CDR3 is TGTGCCAGCAGCTCGACAGGGGACGAGCAGTACTTC. It yields the protein CASSSTGDEQYF. The V gene is TRBV5-4, the J gene TRBJ2-7, with 8 nucleotides matching TRBD1. The germline gives CDR1 SGHNT, CDR2 YYREEE (reference sequence). The trim removed 3 bases at V and 5 bases at J, leaving 1 base unmatched. This CDR3 contains 12 residues.

This clone has just one count. V and J are TRBV7-6 and TRBJ2-7; a weak D match, TRBD1 (5 bases). The CDR3 has 15 amino acids. Germline CDR1 reads SGHVS; CDR2 reads FNYEAQ. Deletions cut 4 bases from V and 3 bases from J, with 16 bases between. CDR3 region: CASSSKPDRLYEQYF. DNA of the CDR3: TGTGCCAGCAGCTCAAAACCCGACAGACTCTACGAGCAGTACTTC.

This sequence joins TRBV11-3 and TRBJ2-7; 7 bases agree with TRBD2. Looked up from germline, CDR1 is SGHNT and CDR2 is YENEEA. The CDR3 runs 14 residues. V dropped 5 bases and J dropped 4; count of bases not matched to a gene: 8. The CDR3 nucleotides are TGTGCCAGCAGCCGGAGAAGCGGGGATTACGAGCAGTACTTC. Translation gives CASSRRSGDYEQYF.

In its sample, this clone was seen a few times. The chain employs TRBV28 and TRBJ1-2, with 8 nucleotides matching TRBD1. The CDR3 loop spans 14 amino acids. Germline V gene sequence: CDR1 MDHEN, CDR2 SYDVKM. Losses at the gene ends were 7 bases for V and 8 bases for J; bases not matched to a gene: 12. This CDR3 reads CASIPTSGGRGYTF. In DNA, the CDR3 is TGTGCCAGCATCCCGACGTCAGGGGGCCGGGGCTACACCTTC.

The table lists this clone with a few counts. One end of the junction varies from germline; a read error may be responsible. J is TRBJ2-1 and V is TRBV7-2, with 8 bases aligning to TRBD2. Germline CDR1 reads SGHTA; CDR2 reads FQGNSA. This CDR3 is built from 16 residues. The CDR3 DNA follows: TGTGCCAGCAGCTTAGCTCAAGGGGGGACGTCGGGAGGGCCCCTCTTC. Residues: CASSLAQGGTSGGPLF. Variable domain in full (rest from reference TRBV7-2 and TRBJ2-1): GAGVSQSPSNKVTEKGKDVELRCDPISGHTALYWYRQSLGQGLEFLIYFQGNSAPDKSGLPSDRFSAERTGGSVSTLTIQRTQQEDSAVYLCASSLAQGGTSGGPLFGPGTRLTVL.

The rearrangement joins TRBV2 to TRBJ1-1; D unresolved. CDR3 length equals 14 residues. Deletions cut 7 bases from V and 4 bases from J, with 16 bases between. CDR1 SNHLY and CDR2 FYNNEI come from the germline V gene. The CDR3 here is CASTRREGPTEAFF. The CDR3 bases are TGTGCCAGCACTCGAAGAGAGGGCCCCACTGAAGCTTTCTTT. Full variable domain (rest looked up from reference TRBV2 and TRBJ1-1): EPEVTQTPSHQVTQMGQEVILRCVPISNHLYFYWYRQILGQKVEFLVSFYNNEISEKSEIFDDQFSVERPDGSNFTLKIRSTKLEDSAMYFCASTRREGPTEAFFGQGTRLTVV.

V usage is TRBV5-6 and J usage is TRBJ1-1; D may be TRBD1 (5 bases). Deletions cut 3 bases from V and 5 bases from J, with 8 bases between. The CDR3 consists of 12 residues. CDR1 SGHDT and CDR2 YYEEEE come from the germline V gene. Here the CDR3 DNA reads TGTGCCAGCAGCTCCTACAGGACTGAAGCTTTCTTT. It codes for CASSSYRTEAFF.

The chain recombines TRBV5-1 with TRBJ1-2; no firm D call. The length of the CDR3 is 14 residues. The germline gives CDR1 SGHRS, CDR2 YFSETQ. Trimming took 1 base from V and 2 from J, leaving 9 bases between them. The CDR3 bases are TGCGCCAGCAGCTTGAACAGTCAAAACTATGGCTACACCTTC. This encodes CASSLNSQNYGYTF. Full variable domain (remainder filled in from reference TRBV5-1 and TRBJ1-2): KAGVTQTPRYLIKTRGQQVTLSCSPISGHRSVSWYQQTPGQGLQFLFEYFSETQRNKGNFPGRFSGRQFSNSRSEMNVSTLELGDSALYLCASSLNSQNYGYTFGSGTRLTVV.

V gene TRBV5-1 combines with J gene TRBJ2-3; a weak D match, TRBD1 (5 bases). The V end was cut by 5 bases, the J end by 3 bases, with 16 bases between. This CDR3 has 15 amino acids. Looked up from germline, CDR1 is SGHRS and CDR2 is YFSETQ. CDR3 in DNA: TGCGCCAGCAGGACCTTGGACAAGATGACAGATACGCAGTATTTT. It codes for CASRTLDKMTDTQYF.

The V and J genes are TRBV29-1 and TRBJ1-3, with D uncertain. CDR3 length: 12 residues. Germline assignment: CDR1 SQVTM and CDR2 ANQGSEA. V was pared by 7 bases and J by 3 bases, with 10 bases between. The CDR3 DNA reads as TGCAGCGCGAGCTCCTATGGAAACACCATATATTTT. Translation gives CSASSYGNTIYF.

This sequence joins TRBV5-4 and TRBJ1-2; D perhaps matches TRBD1 (5 bases). The V and J ends lost 1 base and 4 bases respectively, with 8 bases between them. The CDR3 is 13 residues long. CDR1 is SGHNT, CDR2 YYREEE, per germline (reference sequence). The CDR3, as DNA: TGTGCCAGCAGCTTGACAGGCCTCTATGGCTACACCTTC. Protein product: CASSLTGLYGYTF. The variable domain in full, completed from reference TRBV5-4 and TRBJ1-2, reads ETGVTQSPTHLIKTRGQQVTLRCSSQSGHNTVSWYQQALGQGPQFIFQYYREEENGRGNFPPRFSGLQFPNYSSELNVNALELDDSALYLCASSLTGLYGYTFGSGTRLTVV.

Only a few counts were recorded for this clone. The gene calls are TRBV6-5 and TRBJ1-1; TRBD1 matches 8 bases. J gave up 4 bases and V 2 bases, and 9 bases lay outside the gene matches. Germline CDR1 and CDR2: MNHEY and SVGAGI. The CDR3 runs to 16 residues. In DNA form, the CDR3 reads TGTGCCAGCAGTTACCTGGCAGGGGGCTTCGGCACTGAAGCTTTCTTT. Protein: CASSYLAGGFGTEAFF.

The rearrangement links TRBV19 to TRBJ2-1; 9 bases map to TRBD2. V dropped 7 bases and J dropped 4; count of bases not matched to a gene: 5. The CDR3 contains 14 residues. The germline gives CDR1 LNHDA, CDR2 SQIVND (reference sequence). In DNA, the CDR3 is TGTGCCAGTAAGGAGACTAGCGGATACAATGAGCAGTTCTTC. Translation gives CASKETSGYNEQFF.

The chain joins TRBV18 to TRBJ1-2, with 7 nucleotides matching TRBD1. The germline gives CDR1 KGHSH, CDR2 LQKENI. V shed 5 bases and J 8 bases; nucleotides not matched to a gene: 20. CDR3 length: 17 amino acids. CDR3 residues: CASSAGPGQGDREGYTF. In nucleotides, the CDR3 is TGTGCCAGCTCAGCGGGACCGGGCCAGGGGGACCGGGAAGGCTACACCTTC. Looking up the rest from reference TRBV18 and TRBJ1-2 gives the full variable domain: NAGVMQNPRHLVRRRGQEARLRCSPMKGHSHVYWYRQLPEEGLKFMVYLQKENIIDESGMPKERFSAEFPKEGPSILRIQQVVRGDSAAYFCASSAGPGQGDREGYTFGSGTRLTVV.